Listed below are T cell receptor beta chains from one sample, sequenced in a study of cytomegalovirus exposure and HLA in healthy donors. Sequencing used immunoSEQ multiplex PCR; TCRdb keeps in-frame clones, though not all of them. In the table there are 150,000 to 200,000 clones, around 82% of which are singletons. Source material: PBMCs. Source of these receptors: a man aged 55-75 years in good health and CMV-seronegative. Each CDR3 is given with its conserved first and last residue. The order of the fields is D gene, V gene, J gene, clone size, CDR3 protein, CDR3 DNA. The D gene is left open where the match is weak. Expanded clones are given a class, and other clones once, few, many or no size at all.

d_gene: NA
v_gene: TRBV13
j_gene: TRBJ2-3
abundance: NA
CDR3aa: CASSLGGDTQYF
CDR3nt: TGTGCCAGCAGCTTAGGCGGGGATACGCAGTATTTT

d_gene: TRBD1
v_gene: TRBV7-3
j_gene: TRBJ1-2
abundance: NA
CDR3aa: CASSQGSGGDGYTF
CDR3nt: TGTGCCAGCAGTCAAGGATCAGGGGGCGATGGCTACACCTTC

d_gene: NA
v_gene: TRBV6-1
j_gene: TRBJ2-3
abundance: NA
CDR3aa: CASSEPGTDTQYF
CDR3nt: TGTGCCAGCAGTGAACCAGGGACAGATACGCAGTATTTT

d_gene: NA
v_gene: TRBV6-1
j_gene: TRBJ2-1
abundance: NA
CDR3aa: CASSETGPTYNEQFF
CDR3nt: TGTGCCAGCAGTGAAACAGGACCAACCTACAATGAGCAGTTCTTC

d_gene: TRBD2
v_gene: TRBV6-1
j_gene: TRBJ2-1
abundance: NA
CDR3aa: CASSRLAGEQFF
CDR3nt: TGTGCCAGCAGTAGACTAGCTGGTGAGCAGTTCTTC

d_gene: TRBD2
v_gene: TRBV7-3
j_gene: TRBJ2-1
abundance: once
CDR3aa: CASSLDGGPGTSSYNEQFF
CDR3nt: TGTGCCAGCAGCTTAGATGGTGGTCCAGGGACTAGCTCCTACAATGAGCAGTTCTTC

d_gene: NA
v_gene: TRBV5-1
j_gene: TRBJ1-3
abundance: NA
CDR3aa: CASSLDLNSGNTIYF
CDR3nt: TGCGCCAGCAGCTTGGATCTAAACTCTGGAAACACCATATATTTT

d_gene: NA
v_gene: TRBV29-1
j_gene: TRBJ2-3
abundance: NA
CDR3aa: CSVGGLAADTQYF
CDR3nt: TGCAGCGTTGGGGGGCTAGCGGCAGATACGCAGTATTTT

d_gene: TRBD1
v_gene: TRBV7-7
j_gene: TRBJ2-5
abundance: once
CDR3aa: CASSLGQGGQTQYF
CDR3nt: TGTGCTAGCAGCTTAGGACAGGGGGGCCAGACCCAGTACTTC

d_gene: TRBD2
v_gene: TRBV19
j_gene: TRBJ2-1
abundance: NA
CDR3aa: CASSRTSGTGYNEQFF
CDR3nt: TGTGCCAGTAGTAGGACTAGCGGGACGGGGTACAATGAGCAGTTCTTC

d_gene: TRBD2
v_gene: TRBV11-2
j_gene: TRBJ2-7
abundance: NA
CDR3aa: CASSSQPAGGFGNEQYF
CDR3nt: TGTGCCAGCAGCTCCCAACCAGCGGGAGGATTCGGAAACGAGCAGTACTTC

d_gene: TRBD1
v_gene: TRBV28
j_gene: TRBJ1-5
abundance: NA
CDR3aa: CASSPQGAMGNQPQHF
CDR3nt: TGTGCCAGCAGTCCTCAGGGGGCAATGGGGAATCAGCCCCAGCATTTT

d_gene: NA
v_gene: TRBV23-1
j_gene: TRBJ2-4
abundance: once
CDR3aa: CASSQSSRQGLGCF
CDR3nt: TGCGCCAGCAGTCAATCATCCCGGCAGGGGTTAGGGTGCTTC

d_gene: NA
v_gene: TRBV7-9
j_gene: TRBJ2-5
abundance: NA
CDR3aa: CASIAGLQGETQYF
CDR3nt: TGTGCCAGCATCGCAGGCTTACAGGGAGAGACCCAGTACTTC

d_gene: NA
v_gene: TRBV6-1
j_gene: TRBJ2-7
abundance: NA
CDR3aa: CASSEVAGPPYEQYF
CDR3nt: TGTGCCAGCAGTGAAGTTGCAGGGCCACCCTACGAGCAGTACTTC

d_gene: TRBD2
v_gene: TRBV19
j_gene: TRBJ2-7
abundance: few
CDR3aa: CASSIGGGHSYEQYF
CDR3nt: TGTGCCAGTAGTATAGGCGGGGGTCACTCCTACGAGCAGTACTTC

d_gene: TRBD1
v_gene: TRBV9
j_gene: TRBJ2-7
abundance: NA
CDR3aa: CASPKTPKGAAAYEQYF
CDR3nt: TGTGCCAGCCCGAAGACCCCCAAGGGGGCCGCGGCCTACGAGCAGTACTTC

d_gene: TRBD2
v_gene: TRBV19
j_gene: TRBJ2-7
abundance: NA
CDR3aa: CASSEGTSGYYEQYF
CDR3nt: TGTGCCAGTAGCGAGGGCACTAGCGGGTACTACGAGCAGTACTTC

d_gene: TRBD2
v_gene: TRBV5-1
j_gene: TRBJ2-3
abundance: NA
CDR3aa: CASSRPREARTDTQYF
CDR3nt: TGCGCCAGCAGCCGGCCCCGGGAGGCCCGCACAGATACGCAGTATTTT

d_gene: NA
v_gene: TRBV7-9
j_gene: TRBJ2-7
abundance: once
CDR3aa: CASSRGDSPYEQYF
CDR3nt: TGTGCCAGCAGCCGCGGGGACAGTCCATACGAGCAGTACTTC

d_gene: TRBD1
v_gene: TRBV6-5
j_gene: TRBJ1-2
abundance: NA
CDR3aa: CASSSQGAEGYTF
CDR3nt: TGTGCCAGCAGCTCACAGGGGGCGGAGGGCTACACCTTC

d_gene: NA
v_gene: TRBV10-1
j_gene: TRBJ2-2
abundance: NA
CDR3aa: CATQGSGELFF
CDR3nt: TGCGCCACCCAGGGATCCGGGGAGCTGTTTTTT

d_gene: TRBD2
v_gene: TRBV2
j_gene: TRBJ2-7
abundance: NA
CDR3aa: CASSEGDSGSLHEQYF
CDR3nt: TGTGCCAGCAGTGAGGGTGATAGCGGGAGTCTCCACGAGCAGTACTTC

d_gene: TRBD2
v_gene: TRBV7-2
j_gene: TRBJ2-7
abundance: NA
CDR3aa: CASSDWTSSYEQYF
CDR3nt: TGTGCCAGCAGCGACTGGACTAGCTCCTACGAGCAGTACTTC

d_gene: TRBD1
v_gene: TRBV5-1
j_gene: TRBJ2-2
abundance: NA
CDR3aa: CASSLPDRENTGELFF
CDR3nt: TGCGCCAGCAGCCTTCCCGACAGGGAGAACACCGGGGAGCTGTTTTTT

d_gene: NA
v_gene: TRBV19
j_gene: TRBJ1-4
abundance: NA
CDR3aa: CASSNILEDEKLFF
CDR3nt: TGTGCCAGTAGCAACATCTTGGAGGATGAAAAACTGTTTTTT

d_gene: NA
v_gene: TRBV5-1
j_gene: TRBJ2-6
abundance: NA
CDR3aa: CASSGRVPGASGANVLTF
CDR3nt: TGCGCCAGCAGCGGCAGGGTCCCAGGGGCCTCTGGGGCCAACGTCCTGACTTTC

d_gene: NA
v_gene: TRBV28
j_gene: TRBJ2-7
abundance: few
CDR3aa: CASSSPGSGKSSYEQYF
CDR3nt: TGTGCCAGCAGTTCCCCGGGGAGCGGCAAGAGCTCCTACGAGCAGTACTTC

d_gene: NA
v_gene: TRBV5-1
j_gene: TRBJ1-2
abundance: NA
CDR3aa: CASRSDGTTEGYTF
CDR3nt: TGCGCCAGCAGGAGTGACGGCACGACGGAGGGCTACACCTTC

d_gene: NA
v_gene: TRBV6-5
j_gene: TRBJ2-7
abundance: NA
CDR3aa: CASRVTGFPYEQYF
CDR3nt: TGTGCCAGCAGGGTTACAGGGTTCCCCTACGAGCAGTACTTC

d_gene: TRBD1
v_gene: TRBV7-9
j_gene: TRBJ1-1
abundance: NA
CDR3aa: CASSVLDREWEAFF
CDR3nt: TGTGCCAGCAGCGTACTCGACAGGGAGTGGGAAGCTTTCTTT

d_gene: NA
v_gene: TRBV5-4
j_gene: TRBJ1-2
abundance: NA
CDR3aa: CASKGVNYGYPF
CDR3nt: TGTGCCAGCAAGGGAGTTAACTATGGCTACCCCTTC

d_gene: NA
v_gene: TRBV7-8
j_gene: TRBJ1-3
abundance: once
CDR3aa: CASSLGIQNSGNTIYF
CDR3nt: TGTGCCAGCAGCTTAGGAATACAAAACTCTGGAAACACCATATATTTT

d_gene: NA
v_gene: TRBV29-1
j_gene: TRBJ1-2
abundance: once
CDR3aa: CSVSGGGGYTF
CDR3nt: TGCAGCGTTTCGGGGGGGGGTGGCTACACCTTC

d_gene: TRBD2
v_gene: TRBV11-1
j_gene: TRBJ2-2
abundance: NA
CDR3aa: CASSPRTSGNTGELFF
CDR3nt: TGTGCCAGCAGCCCTCGGACTAGCGGGAACACCGGGGAGCTGTTTTTT

d_gene: TRBD1
v_gene: TRBV4-1
j_gene: TRBJ2-2
abundance: NA
CDR3aa: CASSLRQGDTGELFF
CDR3nt: TGCGCCAGCAGCCTCCGACAGGGGGACACCGGGGAGCTGTTTTTT

d_gene: NA
v_gene: TRBV28
j_gene: TRBJ2-7
abundance: NA
CDR3aa: CASSRRFYEQYF
CDR3nt: TGTGCCAGCAGCCGGAGATTCTACGAGCAGTACTTC

d_gene: TRBD1
v_gene: TRBV6-6
j_gene: TRBJ2-1
abundance: NA
CDR3aa: CASSPGTGVRYNEQFF
CDR3nt: TGTGCCAGCAGTCCCGGGACAGGGGTGAGGTACAATGAGCAGTTCTTC

d_gene: TRBD2
v_gene: TRBV6-4
j_gene: TRBJ2-3
abundance: NA
CDR3aa: CASSTSGGTDTQYF
CDR3nt: TGTGCCAGCAGTACTAGCGGGGGCACAGATACGCAGTATTTT